This TCR beta chain was sequenced in a study of tumor-infiltrating lymphocytes in glioblastoma multiforme. Per the germline V gene, CDR1 is MNHEY and CDR2 is SVGEGT. This CDR3 spans 13 amino acids. Concerning this clonotype itself: The germline gene is not matched at one end of the junction; a read error may be the cause.

Multiple V-beta primers and a C-beta primer amplified TCRB from RNA. From the multiplex PCR reads, TCRdb called clonotypes with MiXCR, one entry per CDR3 protein. Of 30,000 or so distinct CDR3 sequences listed, under 70% were seen once; the top ten hold approximately 33%. The sequence came from a male donor with glioblastoma. The chain employs TRBV6-2 or TRBV6-3 and TRBJ2-7; the D gene is possibly TRBD2 (5 bases). The sequencing input was brain tumor tissue. The CDR3 spells CVNSHGKLGERYF. The CDR3 DNA reads TGTGTCAACAGTCACGGGAAACTGGGCGAGCGGTACTTC.